The sequence of this T cell receptor beta chain was determined in a study of T-cell reconstitution after alpha-beta-depleted transplantation in children. CDR1 and CDR2 from the germline V gene are MNHEY and SVGEGT. Between the trimmed V and J ends, which lost 6 bases and 8 bases, there was a span of 16 bases. The CDR3 has 13 residues. Findings and limits, study-wide: Hyperexpanded clones declined; after one year, newly produced T cells mostly supplied diversity. Diversity of TCRbeta at day 60 was high in some patients, arising from surviving recipient T cells and thymic progenitors. Reportedly, roughly two months post-transplant, alpha-beta T cells arose from several hundred expanded graft clones.

A library of TCRbeta sequences, prepared with unique molecular identifiers, was generated. TCRdb itself ran the PCR reads through MiXCR, one entry per CDR3 protein. In the table there are under 6,000 distinct CDR3 sequences, roughly 7.3% of which are singletons. By sample fraction, this clonotype is medium-sized. What it binds is not known. This chain uses TRBV6-2 or TRBV6-3 with TRBJ1-2; no definite D call. Sequenced here: PBMCs, mostly from graft donor cells, sampled 60 days after TCRalphabeta/CD19-depleted stem cell transplant. The clonotype comes from a boy less than two years old who had a stem cell transplant for SCID, so the T cells may come from the graft donor. The CDR3 loop reads CASRPYGPQGYTF. CDR3 bases: TGTGCCAGCAGGCCGTATGGGCCTCAAGGCTACACCTTC.